These 9 T cell receptor beta chains were all obtained from the same sample, sequenced in a study of T cells in Graves' hyperthyroidism and ophthalmopathy. Amplification of TCR beta CDR3 regions was performed using RNA transcripts as template. TCR CDR3 underwent first-round RT-PCR with the HTBI primer set. Via MiXCR, TCRdb re-called the multiplex PCR reads, giving one row per CDR3 protein. Of 600,000 or so distinct CDR3 sequences listed, 14% are singletons. Sequencing was done on a sample of blood. The receptors here all came from a woman aged 18-35 years with Graves' ophthalmopathy.

This chain joins TRBV28 and TRBJ1-5, with D perhaps matching TRBD1 (5 bases). CDR3 length: 14 amino acids. Germline V gene lookup returns CDR1 MDHEN and CDR2 SYDVKM. V was pared by 5 bases and J by 3 bases, with 11 bases between. In DNA form, the CDR3 reads TGTGCCAGCAGTCCCCGACAGATCAATCAGCCCCAGCATTTT. This codes for CASSPRQINQPQHF.

This clonotype was counted at least ten times. The chain joins TRBV11-3 to TRBJ2-1; 10 positions match TRBD2. CDR3 size: 17 residues. V was pared by 4 bases and J by 4 bases, with 10 bases of the junction left unmatched. In germline, CDR1 is SGHNT, CDR2 YENEEA. CDR3 in DNA: TGTGCCAGCAGCTCTCTAGCGGGGGCCCGGTCTTACAATGAGCAGTTCTTC. This sequence encodes CASSSLAGARSYNEQFF.

Here the CDR3 reads CASSGISGNTIYF. The DNA of the CDR3 is TGTGCCAGTAGTGGGATCTCTGGAAACACCATATATTTT. The gene calls are TRBV19 and TRBJ1-3; D not certain. Trimming took off 5 bases at V and 0 bases at J, with 5 bases between the two ends. CDR1 is LNHDA and CDR2 is SQIVND in the germline V gene (reference sequence). This CDR3 has 13 residues.

This clonotype appeared many times. The CDR3 loop is CASSLPRVQETQYF. In DNA form, the CDR3 reads TGTGCCAGCAGTTTACCCAGGGTACAAGAGACCCAGTACTTC. The chain is built from TRBV28 and TRBJ2-5; D may be TRBD1 (5 bases). Germline lookup yields CDR1 MDHEN and CDR2 SYDVKM. V was trimmed by 2 bases and J by 2 bases, leaving 9 bases between them. The CDR3 totals 14 residues.

Comments on this clonotype: A much more abundant neighbour one base away suggests this may be a read error. The chain recombines TRBV6-1 with TRBJ2-7, with 8 bases aligning to TRBD2. The germline gives CDR1 MNHNS, CDR2 SASEGT. This CDR3 has 13 residues. This CDR3 is CASGREAFYGQYF. The DNA for the CDR3 is TGTGCCAGCGGGCGGGAGGCCTTCTACGGGCAGTACTTC.

The rearrangement uses TRBV2 and TRBJ2-3, with a tentative D call TRBD2 (7 bases). V lost 9 bases, J lost 4 bases, and 20 bases lay in between. Germline CDR1 reads SNHLY; CDR2 reads FYNNEI. CDR3 length equals 15 residues. The DNA for the CDR3 is TGTGCCAGGGGGGGGCGCGGGAGTACCGCAGATACGCAGTATTTT. Encoded protein: CARGGRGSTADTQYF.

The rearrangement joins TRBV29-1 to TRBJ1-2, with 10 nucleotides matching TRBD1. V lost 4 bases to trimming and J lost 6 bases; unmatched junction nucleotides: 8. The germline V gene has CDR1 SQVTM and CDR2 ANQGSEA. The CDR3 totals 14 residues. CDR3 sequence: CSVGRGTGVHGYTF. CDR3 sequence (DNA): TGCAGCGTTGGAAGAGGGACAGGGGTACATGGCTACACCTTC.

V is TRBV19 and J is TRBJ1-5; 8 bases fit TRBD1. With V trimmed by 5 bases and J by 6 bases, 6 bases remained unmatched. This CDR3 contains 14 residues. CDR1 is LNHDA, CDR2 SQIVND, per germline (reference sequence). Here the CDR3 reads CASSPQTGVQPQHF. For the CDR3, the DNA is TGTGCCAGTAGTCCCCAGACAGGGGTTCAGCCCCAGCATTTT.

This clonotype was recorded many times. The CDR3 loop is CASRFSGGGNIQYF. CDR3 bases: TGTGCCAGCAGGTTCTCAGGGGGTGGAAACATTCAGTACTTC. This chain links TRBV27 with TRBJ2-4, with 7 positions matching TRBD1. The CDR3 contains 14 residues. With V trimmed by 6 bases and J by 6 bases, 8 bases remained unmatched. The V gene's germline CDR1 is MNHEY and CDR2 SMNVEV (reference sequence).